A selection of T cell receptor beta chains follows, all from one sample in a study of identical twins. TCRdb independently ran MiXCR on the 5' RACE reads; one entry per CDR3 protein. The table lists fewer than 350,000 distinct CDR3 sequences, approximately 8% of them singletons. These records were also assigned to another study, of yellow fever vaccine responses in identical twins.

Sequenced: memory (CD45RO+) T cells sorted from blood. These receptors were collected from a woman between 18 and 30 years old in good health. Each CDR3 is given with its conserved first and last residue. A D gene is named only where the DNA matches it firmly. A clone size is listed for some rows: how often the clone was seen (once, few, many), or a class if it is expanded.

size: -; V: TRBV28; J: TRBJ1-5; D: -; CDR3: CASSSRGVQPQHF; DNA: TGTGCCAGCAGTTCCCGGGGGGTTCAGCCCCAGCATTTT
size: -; V: TRBV14; J: TRBJ1-1; D: TRBD1; CDR3: CASSHPGQGGTEAFF; DNA: TGTGCCAGCAGCCACCCTGGACAGGGCGGTACTGAAGCTTTCTTT
size: -; V: TRBV6-1; J: TRBJ2-3; D: -; CDR3: CASNTAGVSDTQYF; DNA: TGTGCCAGCAATACAGCGGGTGTGTCAGATACGCAGTATTTT
size: few; V: TRBV6-5; J: TRBJ2-3; D: -; CDR3: CASSSRETDTQYF; DNA: TGTGCCAGCAGTTCTAGGGAAACAGATACGCAGTATTTT
size: few; V: TRBV4-1; J: TRBJ2-3; D: -; CDR3: CASSPRRGGGGDTQYF; DNA: TGCGCCAGCAGCCCACGACGTGGGGGCGGAGGAGATACGCAGTATTTT
size: many; V: TRBV29-1; J: TRBJ2-7; D: TRBD2; CDR3: CSVEGLAGKTYEQYF; DNA: TGCAGCGTTGAAGGACTAGCGGGGAAAACCTACGAGCAGTACTTC
size: many; V: TRBV4-2; J: TRBJ2-1; D: TRBD2; CDR3: CASSQDSGGGYNEQFF; DNA: TGTGCCAGCAGCCAAGATAGCGGGGGGGGCTACAATGAGCAGTTCTTC
size: -; V: TRBV11-2; J: TRBJ2-7; D: TRBD2; CDR3: CASSSIRLAGVSSYEQYF; DNA: TGTGCCAGCAGCTCCATTAGGCTAGCGGGCGTTAGCTCCTACGAGCAGTACTTC
size: -; V: TRBV4-2; J: TRBJ2-5; D: -; CDR3: CASSQVYRDDNQETQYF; DNA: TGTGCCAGCAGCCAAGTTTACCGGGACGATAATCAAGAGACCCAGTACTTC
size: -; V: TRBV12-3/TRBV12-4; J: TRBJ2-6; D: TRBD1; CDR3: CACSVGQGITLSGANVLTF; DNA: TGTGCCTGCAGTGTGGGACAGGGGATAACTCTCTCTGGGGCCAACGTCCTGACTTTC
size: many; V: TRBV6-1; J: TRBJ1-4; D: -; CDR3: CASSPVGDEKLFF; DNA: TGTGCCAGCAGCCCAGTCGGGGACGAAAAACTGTTTTTT
size: few; V: TRBV24-1; J: TRBJ2-1; D: -; CDR3: CATSDLRADEQFF; DNA: TGTGCCACCAGTGACCTCCGGGCGGATGAGCAGTTCTTC
size: many; V: TRBV6-1; J: TRBJ2-1; D: TRBD2; CDR3: CASSERSLAGESYNEQFF; DNA: TGTGCCAGCAGTGAACGTTCACTAGCGGGGGAGTCCTACAATGAGCAGTTCTTC
size: -; V: TRBV7-8; J: TRBJ2-7; D: -; CDR3: CASSLGLVGTYEQYF; DNA: TGTGCCAGCAGCTTAGGACTAGTTGGGACCTACGAGCAGTACTTC
size: many; V: TRBV25-1; J: TRBJ2-1; D: TRBD2; CDR3: CASSQGADDSGRGQFF; DNA: TGTGCCAGCAGCCAAGGGGCGGACGATAGCGGGAGGGGGCAGTTCTTC
size: few; V: TRBV4-1; J: TRBJ2-3; D: TRBD2; CDR3: CASSQDRRGGVDTQYF; DNA: TGCGCCAGCAGCCAAGACAGGCGGGGGGGCGTAGATACGCAGTATTTT
size: few; V: TRBV5-1; J: TRBJ2-5; D: TRBD2; CDR3: CASNQGTTSGGGETQYF; DNA: TGCGCCAGCAACCAGGGCACAACTAGCGGGGGAGGAGAGACCCAGTACTTC
size: many; V: TRBV5-1; J: TRBJ2-5; D: -; CDR3: CASSATGKETQYF; DNA: TGCGCCAGCAGCGCAACTGGGAAAGAGACCCAGTACTTC
size: -; V: TRBV24-1; J: TRBJ1-3; D: -; CDR3: CATPPIAPGESGNTIYF; DNA: TGTGCCACCCCTCCCATCGCTCCGGGGGAATCTGGAAACACCATATATTTT
size: many; V: TRBV27; J: TRBJ2-7; D: TRBD2; CDR3: CASSLYSGRVYEQYF; DNA: TGTGCCAGCAGTTTGTATAGCGGGAGAGTCTACGAGCAGTACTTC
size: few; V: TRBV4-1; J: TRBJ1-2; D: TRBD1; CDR3: CASSQDSISGGTF; DNA: TGCGCCAGCAGCCAAGATTCGATCTCAGGGGGCACCTTC
size: few; V: TRBV7-8; J: TRBJ2-3; D: -; CDR3: CASSLSVGSLTQYF; DNA: TGTGCCAGCAGCCTATCGGTCGGGAGTCTTACGCAGTATTTT
size: many; V: TRBV19; J: TRBJ2-1; D: TRBD2; CDR3: CASSIAGLGGYNEQFF; DNA: TGTGCCAGTAGTATTGCGGGACTAGGGGGGTACAATGAGCAGTTCTTC
size: many; V: TRBV29-1; J: TRBJ2-3; D: TRBD2; CDR3: CSVGGLAGGSTDTQYF; DNA: TGCAGCGTTGGGGGACTAGCGGGGGGCAGCACAGATACGCAGTATTTT
size: many; V: TRBV5-6; J: TRBJ2-1; D: TRBD1; CDR3: CATALKTGEPDDEQFF; DNA: TGTGCCACCGCACTCAAGACAGGGGAGCCCGACGATGAGCAGTTCTTC
size: few; V: TRBV9; J: TRBJ1-1; D: -; CDR3: CASSVEGQLTEAFF; DNA: TGTGCCAGCAGCGTAGAGGGGCAGCTCACTGAAGCTTTCTTT
size: many; V: TRBV10-3; J: TRBJ2-1; D: TRBD1; CDR3: CAISGRDRGDEQFF; DNA: TGTGCCATCAGTGGGAGGGACAGGGGCGATGAGCAGTTCTTC
size: many; V: TRBV24-1; J: TRBJ1-2; D: TRBD1; CDR3: CATSDLGDSNGYTF; DNA: TGTGCCACCAGTGATTTAGGGGACAGCAATGGCTACACCTTC
size: -; V: TRBV5-5; J: TRBJ2-3; D: -; CDR3: CASSLAKDSFFTDTQYF; DNA: TGTGCCAGCAGCTTGGCGAAGGACAGCTTTTTCACAGATACGCAGTATTTT
size: -; V: TRBV28; J: TRBJ2-3; D: -; CDR3: CASKSAAIRDTQYF; DNA: TGTGCCAGCAAGTCGGCGGCTATTAGGGATACGCAGTATTTT
size: -; V: TRBV20-1; J: TRBJ2-1; D: -; CDR3: CSAIGDSIYPRDEQFF; DNA: TGCAGTGCGATAGGTGACAGCATCTACCCCCGGGATGAGCAGTTCTTC
size: -; V: TRBV4-2; J: TRBJ2-3; D: TRBD1; CDR3: CASSQEQGATQYF; DNA: TGTGCCAGCAGCCAGGAACAGGGGGCGACGCAGTATTTT
size: -; V: TRBV12-3/TRBV12-4; J: TRBJ1-4; D: -; CDR3: CASSLGRTAIFF; DNA: TGTGCCAGCAGTTTAGGGAGGACAGCTATTTTTTTT
size: many; V: TRBV5-5; J: TRBJ1-1; D: -; CDR3: CASSQQGRVTEAFF; DNA: TGTGCCAGCAGCCAACAGGGAAGAGTCACTGAAGCTTTCTTT
size: many; V: TRBV4-1; J: TRBJ1-5; D: -; CDR3: CASSQQDRSNQPQHF; DNA: TGCGCCAGCAGCCAACAAGACAGGAGCAATCAGCCCCAGCATTTT
size: -; V: TRBV6-1; J: TRBJ2-3; D: -; CDR3: CASRPLSDTQYF; DNA: TGTGCCAGCAGGCCTTTGAGTGATACGCAGTATTTT
size: -; V: TRBV19; J: TRBJ2-5; D: TRBD1; CDR3: CASGETRRGETQYF; DNA: TGTGCCAGTGGAGAGACTCGCAGGGGGGAGACCCAGTACTTC
size: -; V: TRBV18; J: TRBJ2-1; D: -; CDR3: CASSPGRVHEQLF; DNA: TGTGCCAGCTCACCGGGTAGAGTGCATGAGCAGCTCTTC
size: -; V: TRBV20-1; J: TRBJ2-3; D: -; CDR3: CSARYRQGRGDTQYF; DNA: TGCAGTGCTAGATACCGACAGGGGAGGGGGGATACGCAGTATTTT
size: few; V: TRBV29-1; J: TRBJ1-1; D: -; CDR3: CSVEVRTRTSTEAFF; DNA: TGCAGCGTTGAAGTTCGTACCCGGACGTCCACTGAAGCTTTCTTT
size: -; V: TRBV7-8; J: TRBJ2-5; D: -; CDR3: CASSLNSLQETQYF; DNA: TGTGCCAGCAGCTTAAACAGCCTCCAAGAGACCCAGTACTTC
size: many; V: TRBV7-2; J: TRBJ2-1; D: -; CDR3: CASSLGRSGQREQFF; DNA: TGTGCCAGCAGCTTAGGTCGGTCGGGGCAAAGGGAGCAGTTCTTC
size: -; V: TRBV19; J: TRBJ1-4; D: -; CDR3: CASRLVVGAGANEKLFF; DNA: TGTGCCAGCAGACTAGTCGTTGGAGCAGGGGCTAATGAAAAACTGTTTTTT
size: -; V: TRBV14; J: TRBJ1-4; D: -; CDR3: CASSHGLTNEKLFF; DNA: TGTGCCAGCAGCCACGGGCTTACTAATGAAAAACTGTTTTTT
size: -; V: TRBV23-1; J: TRBJ2-7; D: -; CDR3: CASSQSNRSLGEQYF; DNA: TGCGCCAGCAGTCAATCGAACAGGTCGTTAGGCGAGCAGTACTTC
size: -; V: TRBV7-6; J: TRBJ2-3; D: TRBD2; CDR3: CASSLRAGGGGGTDTQYF; DNA: TGTGCCAGCAGCTTACGAGCGGGAGGAGGGGGGGGCACAGATACGCAGTATTTT
size: -; V: TRBV27; J: TRBJ2-3; D: -; CDR3: CASSLTRASVQYF; DNA: TGTGCCAGCAGTTTGACAAGGGCCAGTGTGCAGTATTTT
size: -; V: TRBV6-1; J: TRBJ1-1; D: -; CDR3: CASRGAGALNTEAFF; DNA: TGTGCCAGCCGCGGGGCCGGGGCTTTGAACACTGAAGCTTTCTTT
size: few; V: TRBV3-1; J: TRBJ2-7; D: TRBD1; CDR3: CASRRMGQGASYEQYF; DNA: TGTGCCAGCAGAAGAATGGGACAGGGGGCTTCCTACGAGCAGTACTTC
size: many; V: TRBV15; J: TRBJ2-2; D: -; CDR3: CATSIKSYTGELFF; DNA: TGTGCCACCAGCATCAAGTCCTACACCGGGGAGCTGTTTTTT
size: few; V: TRBV12-3/TRBV12-4; J: TRBJ2-5; D: -; CDR3: CASSLGKGGGTQYF; DNA: TGTGCCAGCAGTTTAGGGAAAGGAGGTGGGACCCAGTACTTC
size: many; V: TRBV5-1; J: TRBJ2-1; D: -; CDR3: CASRPQGYNEQFF; DNA: TGCGCCAGCAGACCCCAGGGCTACAATGAGCAGTTCTTC